This entry lists 21 T cell receptor beta chains sequenced from one sample in a study of OX40 agonist ivuxolimab in advanced cancers. Assay used: immunoSEQ multiplex PCR; TCRdb lists only in-frame clones, some missing. Of 80,000 or so clones listed, 80% to 90% were seen once; the top ten hold under 0.35%. The sample in question was CD4+ or CD8+ T cells sorted from blood, obtained in a trial of the OX40 agonist ivuxolimab. The receptors come from an adult with an advanced solid tumor such as melanoma, head and neck, liver or kidney cancer.

In this sample, this clone turned up once. The rearrangement joins TRBV6-6 to TRBJ1-2; D might be TRBD1 (5 bases). The V and J ends lost 2 bases and 6 bases respectively, with 13 bases between them. The V gene's germline CDR1 is MNHNY and CDR2 SVGAGI (reference sequence). The CDR3 has 14 amino acids. CDR3 sequence reads: CASSYRTPRDGYTF. The CDR3 nucleotides read TGTGCCAGCAGTTACCGGACACCAAGGGATGGCTACACCTTC.

This sequence joins TRBV18 and TRBJ2-5; 9 bases agree with TRBD2. The CDR3 is 15 amino acids. Germline V lookup: CDR1 KGHSH, CDR2 LQKENI. The V and J ends lost 4 bases and 1 base, in that order; junction bases with no gene match: 4. The CDR3 nucleotides are TGTGCCAGCTCACAACTAGCGGGCCTCCAAGAGACCCAGTACTTC. This encodes CASSQLAGLQETQYF.

V usage is TRBV7-2 and J usage is TRBJ2-1; D tentatively fits TRBD1 or TRBD2 (6 bases each). The CDR3 totals 14 residues. V gave up 4 bases and J gave up 4 bases, with 11 bases separating them. Germline CDR1 is SGHTA and CDR2 is FQGNSA. The CDR3 sequence is CASSSRRGYNEQFF. In DNA, the CDR3 is TGTGCCAGCAGCTCGCGGAGGGGGTACAATGAGCAGTTCTTC.

The rearrangement links TRBV2 to TRBJ2-7; TRBD2 might be the D (7 bases). The length of the CDR3 is 13 residues. The germline V and J ends were trimmed by 4 bases and 3 bases, with 10 bases remaining between them. Germline loops: CDR1 SNHLY, CDR2 FYNNEI. In DNA, the CDR3 is TGTGCCAGCAGTGTGGGGGGGCGCTACGAGCAGTACTTC. Amino acid sequence: CASSVGGRYEQYF.

The rearrangement joins TRBV4-2 to TRBJ1-2, with 9 bases matching TRBD1. This CDR3 is 17 amino acids long. The germline V gene encodes CDR1 LGHNA and CDR2 YNFKEQ. V was clipped by 5 bases and J by 8 bases; unmatched bases: 18. The CDR3 region is CASSAPGQGFPSEGYTF. DNA for the CDR3: TGTGCCAGCAGCGCGCCGGGACAGGGTTTCCCGTCGGAGGGCTACACCTTC.

The chain joins TRBV5-6 to TRBJ1-2; D unresolved. In germline, CDR1 is SGHDT, CDR2 YYEEEE. There are 12 residues in the CDR3. Trimming stripped 0 bases from V and 5 bases from J, with 5 bases between. CDR3 in amino acids: CASSLGGYGYTF. The CDR3 region has the DNA TGTGCCAGCAGCTTGGGGGGTTATGGCTACACCTTC.

The CDR3 loop reads CASSLEGRQNYGYTF. CDR3 sequence (DNA): TGTGCCAGCAGCTTGGAGGGGAGACAGAACTATGGCTACACCTTC. This chain connects TRBV5-6 to TRBJ1-2, with a tentative D call TRBD1 (5 bases). Trimming pared 0 bases from V and 2 bases from J, leaving 11 bases between. Germline CDR1 reads SGHDT; CDR2 reads YYEEEE. The CDR3 contains 15 residues.

The J gene is TRBJ1-5, the V gene TRBV2; D unresolved. V gave up 2 bases and J gave up 10 bases, with 12 bases separating them. The CDR3 spans 13 residues. The germline V gene encodes CDR1 SNHLY and CDR2 FYNNEI. This CDR3 is CASSERLESPQHF. The CDR3 DNA sequence: TGTGCCAGCAGTGAAAGGTTGGAATCTCCCCAGCATTTT.

The rearrangement joins TRBV19 to TRBJ1-2, with a tentative D call TRBD1 (5 bases). The CDR3 length is 14 residues. Germline CDR1 reads LNHDA; CDR2 reads SQIVND (reference sequence). V lost 5 bases to trimming and J lost 4 bases, with 14 bases between them. CDR3 coding DNA: TGTGCCAGTAGTCAGCCCCAGGGAGGCTATGGCTACACCTTC. Encoded protein: CASSQPQGGYGYTF.

The sample holds a few counts of this clone. The chain is built from TRBV7-2 and TRBJ1-5; D unclear. Per the germline V gene, CDR1 is SGHTA and CDR2 is FQGNSA. The CDR3 sequence is 15 residues long. Trimming pared 1 base from V and 3 bases from J, leaving 10 bases between. The CDR3 coding sequence is TGTGCCAGCAGCTTAGGGGTGCAGGACAATCAGCCCCAGCATTTT. Protein product: CASSLGVQDNQPQHF.

V is TRBV11-2 and J is TRBJ2-2, with 7 bases aligning to TRBD2. The V and J ends lost 3 bases and 3 bases, in that order; junction bases with no gene match: 4. Germline V gene lookup returns CDR1 SGHAT and CDR2 FQNNGV. The CDR3 consists of 15 residues. CDR3 sequence reads: CASSFGLVDTGELFF. In DNA, the CDR3 is TGTGCCAGCAGCTTCGGACTAGTCGACACCGGGGAGCTGTTTTTT.

The chain couples TRBV2 to TRBJ2-5, with TRBD2 matching 11 bases. Germline V CDR1 and CDR2: SNHLY, FYNNEI. The CDR3 runs 16 residues. Germline trimming cut 6 bases from V and 5 bases from J; bases unmatched to any gene: 11. Written as DNA, the CDR3 is TGTGCCAGCAGAGCCTTAGCGGGAGGGCCGAAGGAGACCCAGTACTTC. Translation gives CASRALAGGPKETQYF.

This clone was observed a handful of times. The chain employs TRBV4-1 and TRBJ1-1; D unclear. The CDR3 consists of 15 residues. Looked up from germline, CDR1 is MGHRA and CDR2 is YSYEKL. Trimming took 4 bases from V and 6 from J, leaving 18 bases between them. CDR3 region: CASSPLGSPGPEAFF. The DNA for the CDR3 is TGCGCCAGCAGCCCTTTGGGCTCTCCCGGCCCTGAAGCTTTCTTT.

The CDR3 sequence is CASSPGLERSEQYF. In DNA form, the CDR3 reads TGCGCCAGCAGCCCGGGACTGGAGCGAAGCGAGCAGTACTTC. The chain employs TRBV5-1 and TRBJ2-5; D possibly corresponds to TRBD2 (6 bases). The J call is in doubt because the DNA end fits TRBJ2-7 better. The CDR3 runs 14 residues. Germline V gene lookup returns CDR1 SGHRS and CDR2 YFSETQ.

This chain connects TRBV18 to TRBJ2-3, with TRBD1 as a possible D gene (5 bases). Germline-derived CDR1 and CDR2 are KGHSH and LQKENI. With 4 bases removed from V and 4 bases from J, the gap between germline ends came to 9 bases. The CDR3 length is 13 residues. This CDR3 is CASSLGVADTQYF. The CDR3 bases are TGTGCCAGCTCACTAGGGGTGGCAGATACGCAGTATTTT.

This clone was seen a handful of times. V usage is TRBV11-2 and J usage is TRBJ2-3; D uncertain. Per the germline V gene, CDR1 is SGHAT and CDR2 is FQNNGV. The V end was cut by 2 bases, the J end by 2 bases, with 8 bases between. This CDR3 is 14 amino acids long. For the CDR3, the DNA is TGTGCCAGCAGCTTATTGAGCGTCACAGATACGCAGTATTTT. Translated, it gives CASSLLSVTDTQYF.

The J gene is TRBJ1-2, the V gene TRBV19; 8 nucleotides line up with TRBD1. Trimming cost V 6 bases and J 8 bases; bases outside gene matches: 11. The CDR3 is 14 amino acids. Germline V lookup: CDR1 LNHDA, CDR2 SQIVND (reference sequence). The CDR3 is CASRFSGGVSGYTF. CDR3 sequence (DNA): TGTGCCAGTAGATTTTCAGGGGGCGTAAGCGGCTACACCTTC.

The chain is built from TRBV5-1 and TRBJ2-3; 9 bases are shared with TRBD2. The germline CDR1 and CDR2 sequences are SGHRS and YFSETQ. The V segment lost 2 bases and the J segment 2 bases; nucleotides outside the gene matches: 9. The CDR3 is made up of 17 amino acids. CDR3 bases: TGCGCCAGCAGCTTCTGGGCTAGCGGGACCCTCACAGATACGCAGTATTTT. It is translated as CASSFWASGTLTDTQYF. The full variable domain, with the rest looked up from reference TRBV5-1 and TRBJ2-3, is KAGVTQTPRYLIKTRGQQVTLSCSPISGHRSVSWYQQTPGQGLQFLFEYFSETQRNKGNFPGRFSGRQFSNSRSEMNVSTLELGDSALYLCASSFWASGTLTDTQYFGPGTRLTVL.

This rearrangement joins TRBV25-1 to TRBJ2-1; D gene ambiguous. The V end was cut by 7 bases, the J end by 8 bases, with 12 bases between. From germline, CDR1 is MGHDK and CDR2 SYGVNS. CDR3 size: 12 residues. This CDR3 is CASTAKLHEQFF. The CDR3 DNA follows: TGTGCCAGCACCGCGAAGCTTCATGAGCAGTTCTTC.

This clone was observed a handful of times. This sequence joins TRBV4-1 and TRBJ2-5, with D possibly matching TRBD2 (6 bases). Trimming took 4 bases from V and 3 from J, leaving 15 bases between them. Germline lookup yields CDR1 MGHRA and CDR2 YSYEKL. CDR3 length equals 15 residues. CDR3 residues: CASSPGLRDEETQYF. The CDR3 DNA is TGCGCCAGCAGCCCGGGACTTCGTGACGAAGAGACCCAGTACTTC.

The rearrangement uses TRBV28 and TRBJ1-2; D might be TRBD1 (5 bases). The CDR3 contains 16 residues. CDR1 and CDR2 from the germline V gene are MDHEN and SYDVKM. The V end lost 6 bases, the J end lost 5 bases, and 22 bases lay between the germline ends. This CDR3 is CASRLTILGTPYGYTF. In DNA, the CDR3 is TGTGCCAGCAGGTTAACAATCCTCGGGACTCCTTATGGCTACACCTTC.